This T cell receptor beta chain appears in the sequencing data of a study of blood T cell repertoires in COVID-19. Study background: Acute and convalescent COVID-19 samples came from the United States, Italy and Spain. From T cells, B-cell-depleted T cells, or PBMCs came the material, which was cDNA or gDNA.

V was pared by 6 bases and J by 1 base, with 7 bases of the junction left unmatched. From germline, CDR1 is SGHRS and CDR2 YFSETQ. The length of the CDR3 is 16 residues. How the authors handled the data: The assay estimated nucleated cells by amplifying reference gene primers. Produced via immunoSEQ multiplex PCR; TCRdb's table is partial and in-frame only. The DNA was the basis for D and trimming; V, J and clone size are from that table. This table holds around 500,000 clones, 70% to 90% found once. The chain couples TRBV5-1 to TRBJ2-2; 9 positions match TRBD2. The sequenced sample was peripheral blood. The receptor comes from a human donor in a cohort sampled during active COVID-19. The CDR3 bases are TGCGCCAGCACCCTAAGCGGGAGGCGGAACACCGGGGAGCTGTTTTTT. This translates into CASTLSGRRNTGELFF.